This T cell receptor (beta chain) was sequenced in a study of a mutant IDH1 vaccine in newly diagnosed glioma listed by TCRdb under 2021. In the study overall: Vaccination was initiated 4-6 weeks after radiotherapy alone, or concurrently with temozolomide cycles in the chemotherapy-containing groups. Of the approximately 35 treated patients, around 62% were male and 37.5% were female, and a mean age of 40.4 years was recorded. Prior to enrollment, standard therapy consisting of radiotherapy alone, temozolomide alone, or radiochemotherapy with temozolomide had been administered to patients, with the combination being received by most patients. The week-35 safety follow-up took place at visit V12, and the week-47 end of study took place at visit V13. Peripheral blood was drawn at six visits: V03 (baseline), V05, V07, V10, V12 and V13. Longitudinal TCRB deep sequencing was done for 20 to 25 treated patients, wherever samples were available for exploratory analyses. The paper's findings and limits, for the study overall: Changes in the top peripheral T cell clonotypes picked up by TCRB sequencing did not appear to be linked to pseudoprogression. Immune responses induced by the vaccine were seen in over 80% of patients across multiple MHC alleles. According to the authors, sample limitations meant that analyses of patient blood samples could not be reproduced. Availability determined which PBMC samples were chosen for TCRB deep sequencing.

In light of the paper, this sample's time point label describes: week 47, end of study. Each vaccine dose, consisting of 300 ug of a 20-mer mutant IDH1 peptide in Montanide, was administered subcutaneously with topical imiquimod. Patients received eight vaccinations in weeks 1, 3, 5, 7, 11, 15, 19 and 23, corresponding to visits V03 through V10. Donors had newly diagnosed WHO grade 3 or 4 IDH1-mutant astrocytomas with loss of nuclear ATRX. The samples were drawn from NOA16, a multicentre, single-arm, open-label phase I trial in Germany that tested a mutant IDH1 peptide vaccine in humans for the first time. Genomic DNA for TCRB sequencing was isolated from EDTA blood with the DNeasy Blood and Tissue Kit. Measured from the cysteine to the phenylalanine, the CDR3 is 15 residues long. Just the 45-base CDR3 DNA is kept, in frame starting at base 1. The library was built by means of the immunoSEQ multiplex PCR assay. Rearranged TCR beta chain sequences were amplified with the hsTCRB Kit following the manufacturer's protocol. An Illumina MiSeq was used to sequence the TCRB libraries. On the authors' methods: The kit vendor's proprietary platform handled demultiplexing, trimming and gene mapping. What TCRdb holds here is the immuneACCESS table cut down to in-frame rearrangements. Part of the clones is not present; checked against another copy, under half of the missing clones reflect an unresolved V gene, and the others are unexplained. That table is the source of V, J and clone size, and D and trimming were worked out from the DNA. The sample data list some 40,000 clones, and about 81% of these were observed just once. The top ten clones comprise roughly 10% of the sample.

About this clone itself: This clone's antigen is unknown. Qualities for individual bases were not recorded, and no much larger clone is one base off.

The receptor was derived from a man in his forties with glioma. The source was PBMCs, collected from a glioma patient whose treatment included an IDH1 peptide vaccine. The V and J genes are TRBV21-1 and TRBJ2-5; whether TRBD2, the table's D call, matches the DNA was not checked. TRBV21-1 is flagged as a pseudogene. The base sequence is TGTGCCAGCAGCCGGGGACTAGCGGGAGAAGAGACCCAGTACTTC. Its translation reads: CASSRGLAGEETQYF.